A single sample is the source of the 24 T cell receptor beta chains below, sequenced in a study of blood T cell repertoires in COVID-19. Sequenced by immunoSEQ multiplex PCR; TCRdb stores in-frame clones only, minus some. The sample contains over 140,000 clones, around 78% of which appear only once. The sample taken for sequencing was peripheral blood. Receptor source: a woman of 80 years or more with active or convalescent COVID-19.

The chain is built from TRBV19 and TRBJ1-1; no clear D gene. CDR3 length: 15 residues. Germline V gene sequence: CDR1 LNHDA, CDR2 SQIVND (reference sequence). V lost 5 bases, J lost 1 base, and 14 bases lay in between. Here the CDR3 reads CASSLGRVTNTEAFF. The CDR3 DNA sequence: TGTGCCAGTAGTCTAGGGAGGGTCACGAACACTGAAGCTTTCTTT. Full variable domain (remainder filled in from reference TRBV19 and TRBJ1-1): DGGITQSPKYLFRKEGQNVTLSCEQNLNHDAMYWYRQDPGQGLRLIYYSQIVNDFQKGDIAEGYSVSREKKESFPLTVTSAQKNPTAFYLCASSLGRVTNTEAFFGQGTRLTVV.

The chain carries TRBV19 and TRBJ2-6; D might be TRBD2 (5 bases). The CDR3 has 14 amino acids. Germline V CDR1 and CDR2: LNHDA, SQIVND (reference sequence). The germline V and J ends were trimmed by 3 bases and 2 bases, with 5 bases remaining between them. In DNA, the CDR3 is TGTGCCAGTAGTATCGGGGCTGGGGCCAACGTCCTGACTTTC. Its protein is CASSIGAGANVLTF. The complete variable domain, with remaining parts taken from reference TRBV19 and TRBJ2-6, reads DGGITQSPKYLFRKEGQNVTLSCEQNLNHDAMYWYRQDPGQGLRLIYYSQIVNDFQKGDIAEGYSVSREKKESFPLTVTSAQKNPTAFYLCASSIGAGANVLTFGAGSRLTVL.

The V and J genes are TRBV3-1 (or the pseudogene TRBV3-2) and TRBJ2-7; D uncertain. CDR3 length equals 11 residues. V lost 3 bases, J lost 5 bases, and 5 bases lay in between. The germline gives CDR1 LGHDT, CDR2 YNNKEL (reference sequence). The CDR3 is CASSQRNEQYF. DNA of the CDR3: TGTGCCAGCAGCCAGCGGAACGAGCAGTACTTC.

This clone was observed a handful of times. This sequence joins TRBV4-1 and TRBJ2-1, with 10 bases aligning to TRBD2. CDR1 and CDR2 from the germline V gene are MGHRA and YSYEKL. Unmatched junction bases numbered 4, after V lost 4 bases and J lost 4 bases. The CDR3 contains 15 residues. CDR3 sequence (DNA): TGCGCCAGCAGCCTTGGACTAGCGGCTTACAATGAGCAGTTCTTC. As protein: CASSLGLAAYNEQFF.

This chain uses TRBV4-1 with TRBJ2-5; TRBD1 agrees at 7 bases. CDR1 and CDR2 from the germline V gene are MGHRA and YSYEKL. This CDR3 comprises 15 residues. With 0 bases clipped from V and 2 bases from J, the junction kept 3 bases outside the gene matches. DNA of the CDR3: TGCGCCAGCAGCCAAGATGGGACAGCGCAAGAGACCCAGTACTTC. Its translation: CASSQDGTAQETQYF.

The chain links TRBV28 to TRBJ1-2, with D hard to call. Trimming removed 8 bases from V and 0 bases from J, with 7 bases in between. The CDR3 length is 12 residues. Germline values: CDR1 MDHEN, CDR2 SYDVKM. CDR3 residues: CASQLPNYGYTF. The DNA for the CDR3 is TGTGCCAGCCAACTTCCTAACTATGGCTACACCTTC.

The chain recombines TRBV6-5 with TRBJ1-1; no clear D gene. The V end lost 0 bases, the J end lost 10 bases, and 15 bases lay between the germline ends. This CDR3 comprises 14 residues. Germline V gene sequence: CDR1 MNHEY, CDR2 SVGAGI. CDR3 in DNA: TGTGCCAGCAGTTACTCGAGGATCGTTTTAGGAGCTTTCTTT. Protein product: CASSYSRIVLGAFF.

This sequence joins TRBV30 and TRBJ1-4; D gene ambiguous. V dropped 0 bases and J dropped 0 bases, with 5 bases sitting between them. The CDR3 is 14 residues long. Looked up from germline, CDR1 is GTSNPN and CDR2 is SVGIG (reference sequence). The CDR3 sequence is CAWSVLTTNEKLFF. CDR3 in DNA: TGTGCCTGGAGTGTACTAACAACTAATGAAAAACTGTTTTTT.

Only a few counts were recorded for this clone. The chain combines TRBV2 with TRBJ2-1; a weak D match, TRBD2 (5 bases). Germline V gene data show CDR1 as SNHLY and CDR2 as FYNNEI. V shed 7 bases and J shed 9 bases, with 13 bases lying between them. The CDR3 loop spans 12 amino acids. CDR3 DNA: TGTGCCAGCAACCGAGGGTTGGGTGAGCAGTTCTTC. As protein: CASNRGLGEQFF. Drawing the rest from reference TRBV2 and TRBJ2-1, the complete variable domain is EPEVTQTPSHQVTQMGQEVILRCVPISNHLYFYWYRQILGQKVEFLVSFYNNEISEKSEIFDDQFSVERPDGSNFTLKIRSTKLEDSAMYFCASNRGLGEQFFGPGTRLTVL.

This rearrangement joins TRBV29-1 to TRBJ1-1, with D possibly matching TRBD1 (6 bases). Germline V CDR1 and CDR2: SQVTM, ANQGSEA. CDR3 length equals 13 residues. V dropped 4 bases and J dropped 4 bases, with 13 bases sitting between them. The CDR3 region is CSVVQGHSTEAFF. As DNA, the CDR3 is TGCAGCGTTGTCCAGGGGCATTCCACTGAAGCTTTCTTT.

Concerning this clone: At one of its ends the junction is not consistent with the germline gene, which may arise from a read error. The V gene is TRBV7-7, the J gene TRBJ2-1; TRBD1 agrees at 10 bases. Germline CDR1 and CDR2: SSHAT and FNYEAQ (reference sequence). The length of the CDR3 is 16 residues. The CDR3 loop is CASSLAGTGAYNEQFF. The CDR3 DNA sequence: TGTGCTAGCAGCTTAGCCGGGACAGGGGCCTACAATGAGCAGTTCTTC.

The chain uses TRBV18 and TRBJ1-5; D gene ambiguous. The CDR3 is made up of 13 amino acids. Germline V gene data show CDR1 as KGHSH and CDR2 as LQKENI. V was pared by 3 bases and J by 5 bases, with 8 bases between. The CDR3 bases are TGTGCCAGCTCACCGGTACAGTATCAGCCCCAGCATTTT. Translated: CASSPVQYQPQHF.

CDR3 region: CASSVTGPNEKLFF. The CDR3 DNA sequence: TGTGCCAGCAGTGTGACAGGGCCTAATGAAAAACTGTTTTTT. V gene TRBV28 combines with J gene TRBJ1-4; 7 bases are shared with TRBD1. V was clipped by 5 bases and J by 3 bases; unmatched bases: 3. CDR1 and CDR2 from the germline V gene are MDHEN and SYDVKM. This CDR3 comprises 14 residues. Variable domain in full (rest from reference TRBV28 and TRBJ1-4): DVKVTQSSRYLVKRTGEKVFLECVQDMDHENMFWYRQDPGLGLRLIYFSYDVKMKEKGDIPEGYSVSREKKERFSLILESASTNQTSMYLCASSVTGPNEKLFFGSGTQLSVL.

This clone was detected ten times or more. The chain joins TRBV7-2 to TRBJ1-3; TRBD1 matches at 10 bases. The CDR3 length is 16 residues. Germline V CDR1 and CDR2: SGHTA, FQGNSA. The trim removed 0 bases at V and 6 bases at J, leaving 5 bases unmatched. CDR3 sequence reads: CASSLAPGQGTNTIYF. CDR3 in DNA: TGTGCCAGCAGCTTAGCCCCGGGACAGGGGACAAACACCATATATTTT. Complete variable domain (other parts from reference TRBV7-2 and TRBJ1-3): GAGVSQSPSNKVTEKGKDVELRCDPISGHTALYWYRQSLGQGLEFLIYFQGNSAPDKSGLPSDRFSAERTGGSVSTLTIQRTQQEDSAVYLCASSLAPGQGTNTIYFGEGSWLTVV.

This chain connects TRBV10-2 to TRBJ2-2; 7 bases agree with TRBD2. Germline assignment: CDR1 WSHSY and CDR2 SAAADI. There are 15 residues in the CDR3. The trim removed 0 bases at V and 6 bases at J, leaving 4 bases unmatched. The CDR3 sequence: CASSESGEGAGELFF. The CDR3 region has the DNA TGCGCCAGCAGTGAGTCGGGGGAGGGCGCCGGGGAGCTGTTTTTT.

J is TRBJ2-1 and V is TRBV3-1 (or the pseudogene TRBV3-2); 11 nucleotides line up with TRBD1. Germline trimming cut 4 bases from V and 9 bases from J; bases unmatched to any gene: 5. The CDR3 contains 14 residues. From germline, CDR1 is LGHDT and CDR2 YNNKEL (reference sequence). The CDR3 sequence: CASSRTGGIGEQFF. As DNA, the CDR3 is TGTGCCAGCAGCCGGACAGGGGGCATTGGTGAGCAGTTCTTC.

This chain joins TRBV3-1 (or the pseudogene TRBV3-2) and TRBJ1-1, with no clear D. This CDR3 has 11 amino acids. Germline V gives CDR1 LGHDT, CDR2 YNNKEL (reference sequence). Trimming stripped 9 bases from V and 1 base from J, with 6 bases between. CDR3 nucleotides: TGTGCCAGTTCCAGGAACACTGAAGCTTTCTTT. Translated: CASSRNTEAFF.

The chain links TRBV30 to TRBJ1-5, with D possibly being TRBD1 (6 bases). Between the trimmed V and J ends, which lost 4 bases and 3 bases, there was a span of 13 bases. The CDR3 length is 14 residues. Germline V gene lookup returns CDR1 GTSNPN and CDR2 SVGIG (reference sequence). For the CDR3, the DNA is TGTGCCTGGAAGATCAGGGGTGTCAATCAGCCCCAGCATTTT. Its translation is CAWKIRGVNQPQHF.

The chain recombines TRBV20-1 with TRBJ2-7; no clear D. The CDR3 has 11 amino acids. V lost 7 bases and J 6 bases, leaving 13 bases between the germline ends. Germline V gives CDR1 DFQATT, CDR2 SNEGSKA (reference sequence). Written as DNA, the CDR3 is TGCAGTGTCTGGAGCCTGAGCGAGCAGTACTTC. It yields the protein CSVWSLSEQYF.

The chain employs TRBV28 and TRBJ1-6; TRBD1 aligns across 10 bases. Germline V gene sequence: CDR1 MDHEN, CDR2 SYDVKM. This CDR3 region has 16 residues. The V and J ends lost 6 bases and 11 bases, in that order; junction bases with no gene match: 13. CDR3 region: CASRSPSTGGGTPLHF. CDR3 coding DNA: TGTGCCAGCAGGTCACCGTCGACAGGGGGCGGGACACCCCTCCACTTT.

The rearrangement joins TRBV19 to TRBJ2-7; weak D call: TRBD2 (5 bases). Trimming took off 6 bases at V and 3 bases at J, with 15 bases between the two ends. The CDR3 consists of 14 residues. Germline V gene sequence: CDR1 LNHDA, CDR2 SQIVND (reference sequence). Here the CDR3 reads CASSSGVSIYEQYF. The DNA of the CDR3 is TGTGCCAGTAGCTCCGGGGTTAGTATCTACGAGCAGTACTTC.

CDR3 in amino acids: CASSSTGWNSPLHF. In nucleotides, the CDR3 is TGTGCCAGCAGTTCGACAGGGTGGAATTCACCCCTCCACTTT. The chain employs TRBV2 and TRBJ1-6, with 7 bases lining up with TRBD1. With 5 bases clipped from V and 7 bases from J, the junction kept 5 bases outside the gene matches. Germline V lookup: CDR1 SNHLY, CDR2 FYNNEI. There are 14 residues in the CDR3.

The chain links TRBV28 to TRBJ2-1, with D unresolved. Germline loops: CDR1 MDHEN, CDR2 SYDVKM. The CDR3 is made up of 15 amino acids. V shed 6 bases and J shed 12 bases, with 24 bases lying between them. This CDR3 is CASSPAEFNNERQFF. In DNA form, the CDR3 reads TGTGCCAGCAGCCCCGCCGAATTCAACAATGAGCGGCAGTTCTTC.

V is TRBV6-5 and J is TRBJ1-2; D might be TRBD1 (6 bases). Germline V gene data show CDR1 as MNHEY and CDR2 as SVGAGI. The CDR3 has 13 residues. V was clipped by 6 bases and J by 7 bases, with 15 bases between them. As DNA, the CDR3 is TGTGCCAGCAGACCAATGGACAGATCTGGCTACACCTTC. This translates into CASRPMDRSGYTF.